A selection of T cell receptor beta chains follows, all from one sample in a study of technical replicates of blood from several donors. Sequencing used immunoSEQ multiplex PCR; TCRdb keeps in-frame clones, though not all of them. The sample lists about 73,000 clones, approximately 90% occurring once. The sample taken for sequencing was PBMCs. Every receptor here comes from a human donor in good health. Some clones in this sample may be carry-over from other donors' samples. Each CDR3 is given with its conserved first and last residue. A D gene is named only where the DNA matches it firmly. Size values are once, few and many counts, or a class for expanded clones, and some rows have none.

d_call | j_call | cdr3_length | v_call | clone_size | cdr3_aa | cdr3_nt
. | TRBJ2-2 | 13 | TRBV2 | . | CASRERESGELFF | TGTGCCAGCAGGGAACGGGAGTCCGGGGAGCTGTTTTTT
. | TRBJ2-3 | 15 | TRBV7-2 | . | CASSLAGNTGEGQYF | TGTGCCAGCAGCTTAGCCGGGAACACCGGAGAAGGGCAGTATTTT
. | TRBJ2-5 | 14 | TRBV25-1 | . | CASSDSGHQETQYF | TGTGCCAGCAGTGATTCAGGTCACCAAGAGACCCAGTACTTC
TRBD1 | TRBJ1-2 | 14 | TRBV25-1 | once | CASSAPGQGYGYTF | TGTGCCAGCAGTGCGCCGGGACAGGGGTATGGCTACACCTTC
TRBD2 | TRBJ2-7 | 16 | TRBV7-8 | . | CASSLRLAEFSYEQYF | TGTGCCAGCAGCTTGCGACTAGCGGAATTCTCCTACGAGCAGTACTTC
TRBD1 | TRBJ2-6 | 15 | TRBV7-9 | . | CASSPGQAGANVLTF | TGTGCCAGCAGCCCCGGACAGGCTGGGGCCAACGTCCTGACTTTC
TRBD2 | TRBJ2-1 | 14 | TRBV19 | . | CASSISGGGNEQFF | TGTGCCAGTAGTATCAGCGGGGGGGGCAATGAGCAGTTCTTC
TRBD1 | TRBJ1-6 | 16 | TRBV5-6 | . | CASSSGTGRTNSPLHF | TGTGCCAGCAGCTCGGGGACAGGCAGAACTAATTCACCCCTCCACTTT
. | TRBJ1-1 | 14 | TRBV4-3 | . | CASSQEAGMGEAFF | TGCGCCAGCAGCCAAGAGGCCGGGATGGGGGAAGCTTTCTTT
TRBD2 | TRBJ2-1 | 15 | TRBV5-4 | . | CASSLVLAGIGEQFF | TGTGCCAGCAGCTTAGTACTAGCGGGTATCGGTGAGCAGTTCTTC
. | TRBJ2-1 | 17 | TRBV5-4 | . | CASSPRSGGLFYNEQFF | TGTGCCAGCAGCCCAAGGTCTGGGGGCCTCTTCTACAATGAGCAGTTCTTC
TRBD1 | TRBJ1-2 | 15 | TRBV11-2 | . | CASSLDLQGGGGYTF | TGTGCCAGCAGCTTAGATCTACAGGGGGGTGGAGGCTACACCTTC
. | TRBJ2-5 | 12 | TRBV18 | . | CASSSEEETQYF | TGTGCCAGCTCATCAGAGGAGGAGACCCAGTACTTC
. | TRBJ2-5 | 15 | TRBV5-4 | . | CASSSRTQRQETQYF | TGTGCCAGCAGCTCTCGGACTCAGAGGCAAGAGACCCAGTACTTC
. | TRBJ2-3 | 16 | TRBV7-2 | . | CASSLFASMSTDTQYF | TGTGCCAGCAGCTTATTCGCTAGCATGAGCACAGATACGCAGTATTTT
. | TRBJ2-1 | 16 | TRBV9 | . | CASSLRKTVRLHEQFF | TGTGCCAGCAGCCTCAGAAAGACGGTCAGGCTCCATGAGCAGTTCTTC
. | TRBJ2-1 | 16 | TRBV7-2 | . | CASRPLRTVGANEQFF | TGTGCCAGCAGACCGCTCCGGACCGTGGGGGCCAATGAGCAGTTCTTC
TRBD2 | TRBJ2-5 | 16 | TRBV7-2 | . | CASSSRTSGRLGTQYF | TGTGCCAGCAGCTCAAGGACTAGCGGGAGATTGGGGACCCAGTACTTC
TRBD1 | TRBJ2-3 | 13 | TRBV12-5 | . | CASGLDPGTGEYF | TGTGCTAGTGGTTTGGACCCCGGGACAGGGGAGTATTTT
TRBD1 | TRBJ2-1 | 18 | TRBV5-1 | . | CASSLEPGGARNFNEQFF | TGCGCCAGCAGCTTGGAGCCAGGGGGCGCAAGGAATTTCAATGAGCAGTTCTTC
. | TRBJ1-2 | 11 | TRBV7-6 | . | CAWGNRGGYTF | TGTGCCTGGGGTAACCGGGGTGGCTACACCTTC
. | TRBJ1-2 | 16 | TRBV19 | . | CASSVSPGQKNYGYTF | TGTGCCAGTAGTGTCTCACCGGGACAAAAGAACTATGGCTACACCTTC
. | TRBJ2-7 | 12 | TRBV14 | . | CASSHRSYEQYF | TGTGCCAGCAGCCACAGGTCCTACGAGCAGTACTTC
TRBD1 | TRBJ1-5 | 14 | TRBV19 | few | CASSPDRGNQPQHF | TGTGCCAGTAGCCCTGACAGGGGCAATCAGCCCCAGCATTTT
TRBD2 | TRBJ2-5 | 15 | TRBV7-2 | . | CASSLLGGGGETQYF | TGTGCCAGCAGCTTATTGGGCGGGGGGGGTGAGACCCAGTACTTC
. | TRBJ2-5 | 14 | TRBV7-9 | . | CASSLSGPQETQYF | TGTGCCAGCAGCCTAAGCGGTCCTCAAGAGACCCAGTACTTC
TRBD1 | TRBJ1-6 | 15 | TRBV5-1 | . | CASSQAGGVDSPLHF | TGCGCCAGCAGCCAGGCAGGGGGCGTCGATTCACCCCTCCACTTT
TRBD2 | TRBJ2-4 | 17 | TRBV5-1 | . | CASSPWGSGRASYIQYF | TGCGCCAGCAGCCCGTGGGGGAGCGGGAGGGCCAGTTACATTCAGTACTTC
. | TRBJ1-5 | 14 | TRBV18 | . | CASAQGYGNQPQHF | TGTGCCAGCGCGCAGGGTTATGGCAATCAGCCCCAGCATTTT
. | TRBJ2-6 | 15 | TRBV2 | . | CASSWRDSGANVLTF | TGTGCCAGCAGTTGGAGGGATTCTGGGGCCAACGTCCTGACTTTC
. | TRBJ1-2 | 16 | TRBV4-1 | once | CASSQGGRPPVYGYTF | TGCGCCAGCAGCCAAGGGGGCCGGCCCCCGGTCTATGGCTACACCTTC
TRBD2 | TRBJ2-7 | 12 | TRBV6-5 | . | CASNTPGGEQYF | TGTGCCAGCAACACACCGGGGGGCGAGCAGTACTTC
TRBD2 | TRBJ2-5 | 16 | TRBV4-1 | . | CASSHATGGNKGTQYF | TGCGCCAGCAGCCACGCGACGGGAGGCAATAAGGGGACCCAGTACTTC
. | TRBJ2-6 | 17 | TRBV4-1 | . | CASSQREQGSGANVLTF | TGCGCCAGCAGCCAACGCGAACAGGGCTCTGGGGCCAACGTCCTGACTTTC
. | TRBJ2-5 | 14 | TRBV30 | . | CAWSDPGRGQTQYF | TGTGCCTGGAGTGACCCCGGCAGGGGCCAGACCCAGTACTTC
TRBD1 | TRBJ1-5 | 16 | TRBV6-6 | . | CASRGGQGYSNQPQHF | TGTGCCAGCAGAGGGGGACAGGGTTATAGCAATCAGCCCCAGCATTTT
. | TRBJ2-3 | 13 | TRBV7-2 | . | CASSPGSLDTQYF | TGTGCCAGCAGCCCCGGGTCCCTAGATACGCAGTATTTT
. | TRBJ1-1 | 14 | TRBV5-1 | . | CASSSHTANTEAFF | TGCGCCAGCAGTTCACACACAGCGAACACTGAAGCTTTCTTT
. | TRBJ1-2 | 14 | TRBV9 | . | CASSVATGWDGYTF | TGTGCCAGCAGCGTAGCTACAGGGTGGGATGGCTACACCTTC
TRBD1 | TRBJ2-7 | 13 | TRBV29-1 | . | CSVGLATGNEQYF | TGCAGCGTTGGACTCGCGACAGGGAACGAGCAGTACTTC
TRBD2 | TRBJ2-5 | 15 | TRBV30 | . | CAWSRLAGPGGAQYF | TGTGCCTGGAGTCGTCTAGCGGGACCAGGGGGGGCCCAGTACTTC
. | TRBJ1-1 | 17 | TRBV7-8 | . | CASSLGRQGSGNTEAFF | TGTGCCAGCAGCTTAGGGCGGCAGGGCTCGGGCAACACTGAAGCTTTCTTT
TRBD1 | TRBJ2-1 | 15 | TRBV7-9 | . | CASSQSWTGRNEQFF | TGTGCCAGCAGCCAGAGCTGGACAGGGCGCAATGAGCAGTTCTTC
TRBD1 | TRBJ2-7 | 13 | TRBV2 | . | CASGDRRSYEQYF | TGTGCCAGCGGGGACAGAAGGTCCTACGAGCAGTACTTC
. | TRBJ2-7 | 11 | TRBV20-1 | . | CSARITGSEYF | TGCAGTGCTAGGATAACAGGGTCGGAGTACTTC
TRBD2 | TRBJ2-1 | 15 | TRBV4-2 | . | CASSPYSGRADEQFF | TGTGCCAGCAGCCCATATAGCGGGAGGGCAGATGAGCAGTTCTTC
. | TRBJ2-1 | 13 | TRBV7-3 | . | CASSSTPLGEQFF | TGTGCCAGCAGCTCAACCCCCCTCGGGGAGCAGTTCTTC
TRBD2 | TRBJ2-5 | 15 | TRBV9 | . | CASSGGRGYQETQYF | TGTGCCAGCAGCGGCGGGAGGGGGTACCAAGAGACCCAGTACTTC
. | TRBJ1-4 | 13 | TRBV6-1 | . | CASRPTGGEKLFF | TGTGCCAGCAGGCCGACAGGCGGGGAAAAACTGTTTTTT
. | TRBJ1-4 | 14 | TRBV5-1 | . | CASSLGQTYEKLFF | TGCGCCAGCAGCTTGGGTCAGACTTATGAAAAACTGTTTTTT
TRBD1 | TRBJ2-1 | 16 | TRBV9 | . | CASSTLRTGVNNEQFF | TGTGCCAGCAGCACACTCAGGACAGGGGTGAACAATGAGCAGTTCTTC
. | TRBJ2-2 | 15 | TRBV19 | . | CASSIVTGSTGELFF | TGTGCCAGTAGTATAGTCACAGGGTCCACCGGGGAGCTGTTTTTT
TRBD1 | TRBJ1-5 | 14 | TRBV2 | . | CASSGTGSNQPQHF | TGTGCCAGCAGCGGGACAGGCAGCAATCAGCCCCAGCATTTT
TRBD2 | TRBJ2-3 | 17 | TRBV27 | . | CASTPRTSGTSTDTQYF | TGTGCCAGCACTCCTAGGACTAGCGGAACTAGCACAGATACGCAGTATTTT
TRBD1 | TRBJ1-1 | 17 | TRBV5-1 | . | CASSSRRDRAMNTEAFF | TGCGCCAGCAGCTCGAGACGGGACAGGGCTATGAACACTGAAGCTTTCTTT